The rows below give T cell receptor beta chains drawn from one sample of a study of blood T cell repertoires in COVID-19. Assay used: immunoSEQ multiplex PCR; TCRdb lists only in-frame clones, some missing. The data show 100,000 to 150,000 clones, approximately 88% seen once. The sequencing sample was made of peripheral blood. Receptors were obtained from an older man with active COVID-19. The CDR3 runs from the conserved cysteine through the conserved F or W.

CDR3,J,V
CASSLPGTIYSYEQYF,TRBJ2-7,TRBV5-1
CASSLTFDEQYF,TRBJ2-7,TRBV7-9
CASTIGGAGNQPQHF,TRBJ1-5,TRBV19
CASSPSPSGSSYEQYF,TRBJ2-7,TRBV5-1
CASSVEGLRQETQYF,TRBJ2-5,TRBV9
CASSHQTGGLEYGYTF,TRBJ1-2,TRBV14
CASSPAGLAGGLNEQFF,TRBJ2-1,TRBV5-1
CASRATGGINQPQHF,TRBJ1-5,TRBV28
CASSPPRSDRGNLEAFF,TRBJ1-1,TRBV18
CASRLAGYTGELFF,TRBJ2-2,TRBV7-2
CASTDPRGLYNEQFF,TRBJ2-1,TRBV10-2
CAWSVFGGVTDTQYF,TRBJ2-3,TRBV30
CASSKTGLNTEAFF,TRBJ1-1,TRBV11-2
CASSPRGQGAHEQYF,TRBJ2-7,TRBV7-9
CASRAGGLYNSPLHF,TRBJ1-6,TRBV10-2
CASSSRQGGETQYF,TRBJ2-5,TRBV5-1
CASSSYSGKGSYNEQFF,TRBJ2-1,TRBV7-2
CASSPFNTEAFF,TRBJ1-1,TRBV19
CASSPVGKNTGELFF,TRBJ2-2,TRBV18
CASSQSTGTEAFF,TRBJ1-1,TRBV12-3/TRBV12-4
CASRDRGIGELFF,TRBJ2-2,TRBV30
CAIRDSDYNEQFF,TRBJ2-1,TRBV7-9
CASSSDSYSPLHF,TRBJ1-6,TRBV11-3
CASRVPGLSNEQFF,TRBJ2-1,TRBV2
CASSLTGTGELFF,TRBJ2-2,TRBV27
CASSSWAGGPTDTQYF,TRBJ2-3,TRBV28
CASSHQGRGYEQYF,TRBJ2-7,TRBV14
CATSRGALNEQYF,TRBJ2-7,TRBV15
CASSPTGSLNSPLHF,TRBJ1-6,TRBV6-5
CASSSPFNEQFF,TRBJ2-1,TRBV12-3/TRBV12-4
CASSLGDGGSTEAFF,TRBJ1-1,TRBV5-1
CASSPPGLAVTDTQYF,TRBJ2-3,TRBV28
CAWGRGQGNQPQHF,TRBJ1-5,TRBV30
CASSVGGETQYF,TRBJ2-5,TRBV5-4
CASSPGAGVASKNIQYF,TRBJ2-4,TRBV7-9
CASSRTGGTEAFF,TRBJ1-1,TRBV3-1/TRBV3-2
CASSLDLGGGYTF,TRBJ1-2,TRBV11-2
CASSSGQGNDEQYF,TRBJ2-7,TRBV7-2
CASSLQGVHEQYF,TRBJ2-7,TRBV28
CASSHGTSGSTQFF,TRBJ2-1,TRBV7-2
CASRTGNTEAFF,TRBJ1-1,TRBV6-5
CASSSGTGVNTGELFF,TRBJ2-2,TRBV5-8
CASRLQGAYEQYF,TRBJ2-7,TRBV28
CASSFYSGSQAYEQYF,TRBJ2-7,TRBV7-2
CASNILAGGDEQFF,TRBJ2-1,TRBV2
CASSMDSSYEQYF,TRBJ2-7,TRBV27
CSVTSPDEQFF,TRBJ2-1,TRBV29-1
CATSISAGGGRETQYF,TRBJ2-5,TRBV15
CASRQGETQYF,TRBJ2-5,TRBV2
CASSSPGSGSTDTQYF,TRBJ2-3,TRBV7-9
CASSARTALSNTGELFF,TRBJ2-2,TRBV11-2
CATSRVDRGAYGYTF,TRBJ1-2,TRBV15
CASSLGEVRPQHF,TRBJ1-5,TRBV12-3/TRBV12-4